Listed here are 17 T cell receptor beta chains from one sample, sequenced in a study of CD8+CD57+ T cells in acquired aplastic anemia. Patients selected for sequencing had displayed CD8+CD57+ cell expansion by flow cytometry. The TCR beta profiling, which covered VDJ combination and CDR3 sequence, was carried out using genomic DNA as the template. TCRdb processed the reads anew with MiXCR; each CDR3 protein has one entry. Of approximately 80,000 distinct CDR3 sequences in the sample, roughly 72% were seen once. Sequencing was performed on sorted CD4+, CD8+, or CD8+CD57+ T cells (not recorded which) from PBMCs. The receptor source for this set is a human donor with aplastic anemia.

This chain links TRBV29-1 with TRBJ2-7, with unresolved D. The germline V gene encodes CDR1 SQVTM and CDR2 ANQGSEA. Trimming removed 3 bases at V and 3 bases at J, with 9 bases between. This CDR3 contains 12 residues. CDR3 sequence (DNA): TGCAGCGTTGATATTGGGAACTACGAGCAGTACTTC. This sequence encodes CSVDIGNYEQYF.

The CDR3, as DNA: TGCGCCAGCAGCCAAATCATAAGTGTCGCCTACAATGAGCAGTTCTTC. Amino acid sequence: CASSQIISVAYNEQFF. V is TRBV4-1 and J is TRBJ2-1; D is ambiguous. V dropped 2 bases and J dropped 2 bases, with 13 bases sitting between them. There are 16 residues in the CDR3. Germline values: CDR1 MGHRA, CDR2 YSYEKL.

V and J are TRBV7-7 and TRBJ2-3, with D tentatively TRBD2 (5 bases). V was clipped by 1 base and J by 5 bases, with 13 bases between them. The CDR3 sequence is 15 residues long. Per the germline V gene, CDR1 is SSHAT and CDR2 is FNYEAQ (reference sequence). CDR3 DNA sequence: TGTGCCAGCAGCTTAGGTGGAGGACCTGGAGATACGCAGTATTTT. Its translation is CASSLGGGPGDTQYF.

The rearrangement links TRBV15 to TRBJ1-3; D is undetermined. Between the trimmed V and J ends, which lost 5 bases and 3 bases, there was a span of 14 bases. This CDR3 contains 15 residues. Germline V gives CDR1 LNHNV, CDR2 YYDKDF (reference sequence). CDR3 nucleotide sequence: TGTGCCACCAGCGAACAGAGTCAGATTGGAAACACCATATATTTT. It specifies CATSEQSQIGNTIYF.

The genes are TRBV12-3 or TRBV12-4 and TRBJ1-6, with D perhaps matching TRBD1 (5 bases). Trimming removed 3 bases at V and 6 bases at J, with 9 bases between. This CDR3 spans 14 amino acids. The CDR3 nucleotides are TGTGCCAGCAGTTTGGGGGGGAGTAATTCACCCCTCCACTTT. Encoded protein: CASSLGGSNSPLHF.

This chain uses TRBV2 with TRBJ2-1; D is perhaps TRBD2 (5 bases). Germline V gives CDR1 SNHLY, CDR2 FYNNEI. The CDR3 runs 15 residues. V lost 9 bases and J 0 bases, leaving 15 bases between the germline ends. Here the CDR3 reads CARVEVQSSYNEQFF. In nucleotides, the CDR3 is TGTGCCAGGGTGGAGGTCCAGTCCTCCTACAATGAGCAGTTCTTC.

This chain uses TRBV29-1 with TRBJ2-7; TRBD1 aligns across 8 bases. Germline V gene sequence: CDR1 SQVTM, CDR2 ANQGSEA. V shed 3 bases and J 5 bases; nucleotides not matched to a gene: 6. The CDR3 runs 13 residues. CDR3: CSVDSGGGDEQYF. CDR3 nucleotide sequence: TGCAGCGTTGACTCAGGGGGCGGCGACGAGCAGTACTTC.

Ten or more counts support this clonotype. The V gene is TRBV9, the J gene TRBJ2-2; D ambiguous. This CDR3 comprises 15 residues. Per germline, CDR1 SGDLS and CDR2 YYNGEE. V dropped 1 base and J dropped 7 bases, with 14 bases sitting between them. CDR3 amino acids: CASSVRTGRFGELFF. Here the CDR3 DNA reads TGTGCCAGCAGCGTACGGACCGGCAGGTTCGGGGAGCTGTTTTTT. The whole variable domain, remainder taken from reference TRBV9 and TRBJ2-2, is DSGVTQTPKHLITATGQRVTLRCSPRSGDLSVYWYQQSLDQGLQFLIQYYNGEERAKGNILERFSAQQFPDLHSELNLSSLELGDSALYFCASSVRTGRFGELFFGEGSRLTVL.

This rearrangement joins TRBV24-1 to TRBJ2-3, with D perhaps TRBD1 (6 bases). This CDR3 spans 13 amino acids. With 4 bases removed from V and 4 bases from J, the gap between germline ends came to 8 bases. In germline, CDR1 is KGHDR, CDR2 SFDVKD. The CDR3 bases are TGTGCCACCAGTGAAGGGGGTTCAGATACGCAGTATTTT. It yields the protein CATSEGGSDTQYF.

The J gene is TRBJ1-5, the V gene TRBV19; no definite D call. CDR1 LNHDA and CDR2 SQIVND come from the germline V gene (reference sequence). Trimming took 4 bases from V and 5 from J, leaving 12 bases between them. The CDR3 spans 14 residues. The CDR3 protein is CASSTGGPDQPQHF. The CDR3 DNA sequence: TGTGCCAGTAGTACCGGTGGACCCGATCAGCCCCAGCATTTT.

This clonotype has a count of ten or more. J is TRBJ1-3 and V is TRBV15, with D maybe TRBD1 (5 bases). Trimming removed 0 bases from V and 1 base from J, with 7 bases in between. Germline V gives CDR1 LNHNV, CDR2 YYDKDF (reference sequence). This CDR3 contains 15 residues. The CDR3, as DNA: TGTGCCACCAGCAGAGATCGGGGGTCTGGAAACACCATATATTTT. This gives the protein CATSRDRGSGNTIYF.

V is TRBV25-1 and J is TRBJ2-7; 10 bases match TRBD2. Germline lookup yields CDR1 MGHDK and CDR2 SYGVNS. With V trimmed by 6 bases and J by 2 bases, 7 bases remained unmatched. This CDR3 comprises 15 residues. In DNA form, the CDR3 reads TGTGCCAGCAGGGTCCCAGCGGGAGGGCCCTACGAGCAGTACTTC. It translates to CASRVPAGGPYEQYF.

V usage is TRBV24-1 and J usage is TRBJ1-2; 9 bases align to TRBD1. V was clipped by 4 bases and J by 7 bases; unmatched bases: 6. This CDR3 has 14 residues. Looked up from germline, CDR1 is KGHDR and CDR2 is SFDVKD. The chain's CDR3 is CATSDWDRAVGYTF. CDR3 DNA sequence: TGTGCCACCAGTGACTGGGACAGGGCTGTTGGCTACACCTTC.

The J gene is TRBJ1-1, the V gene TRBV25-1, with D hard to call. Germline V gene lookup returns CDR1 MGHDK and CDR2 SYGVNS. The CDR3 contains 11 residues. Trimming took off 2 bases at V and 8 bases at J, with 6 bases between the two ends. CDR3 sequence (DNA): TGTGCCAGCAGTGAAAACAGCGAAGCTTTCTTT. Its translation is CASSENSEAFF. The full variable domain, completed using reference TRBV25-1 and TRBJ1-1, is EADIYQTPRYLVIGTGKKITLECSQTMGHDKMYWYQQDPGMELHLIHYSYGVNSTEKGDLSSESTVSRIRTEHFPLTLESARPSHTSQYLCASSENSEAFFGQGTRLTVV.

This clonotype was detected ten times or more. The chain recombines TRBV29-1 with TRBJ2-7, with 8 positions matching TRBD2. This CDR3 region has 11 residues. The germline V gene encodes CDR1 SQVTM and CDR2 ANQGSEA. The ends lost 7 bases at V and 6 bases at J; junction bases unmatched: 5. The CDR3 nucleotides are TGCAGCGCGCGCGCGGGAGGCGAGCAGTACTTC. As protein: CSARAGGEQYF.

The chain employs TRBV5-1 and TRBJ2-7; D is unresolved. In germline, CDR1 is SGHRS, CDR2 YFSETQ. Between the trimmed V and J ends, which lost 4 bases and 2 bases, there was a span of 13 bases. CDR3 length: 14 amino acids. This CDR3 is CASSHPEGPYEQYF. DNA of the CDR3: TGCGCCAGCAGCCATCCGGAAGGGCCCTACGAGCAGTACTTC.

This chain links TRBV9 with TRBJ2-5, with 10 nucleotides matching TRBD2. The length of the CDR3 is 15 residues. The germline CDR1 and CDR2 sequences are SGDLS and YYNGEE. The J segment lost 0 bases and the V segment lost 4 bases, leaving 3 bases of the junction unmatched. In DNA form, the CDR3 reads TGTGCCAGCAGCTTTAGCGGGGGGTACCAAGAGACCCAGTACTTC. This codes for CASSFSGGYQETQYF.